This TCR beta chain came from a study of cytomegalovirus exposure and HLA in healthy donors. This clone appeared many times. Its antigen remains unknown. Some clones are missing from TCRdb's copy, which holds only in-frame ones; the method was immunoSEQ multiplex PCR. This table holds fewer than 250,000 clones, approximately 83% found once. Study outcomes and limitations: According to the study, approximately 150 TCR beta chains were cytomegalovirus-associated.

The length of the CDR3 is 20 residues. Germline V gene sequence: CDR1 MDHEN, CDR2 SYDVKM. The V gene lost 6 bases and the J gene lost 0 bases, with 24 bases spanning the gap. Sample: PBMCs. The gene calls are TRBV28 and TRBJ2-6; TRBD1 might be the D (6 bases). The sequence was collected from a woman in her twenties or thirties in good health and CMV-seropositive. The CDR3 sequence is CASSPTTGSLGFSGANVLTF. DNA of the CDR3: TGTGCCAGCAGCCCTACCACAGGGTCCCTGGGATTCTCTGGGGCCAACGTCCTGACTTTC.